These 17 T cell receptor beta chains were sequenced from one sample in a study of blood T cell repertoires in COVID-19. Repertoires were generated with immunoSEQ multiplex PCR, while TCRdb's copy carries only in-frame clones and drops some. This sample carries 160,000 or so clones, 80% of them seen once, and the ten largest clones take roughly 0.52%. Source material: peripheral blood. The receptors were gathered from a man in his sixties with acute or convalescent COVID-19.

The chain joins TRBV7-2 to TRBJ1-6; the match to TRBD1 covers 7 bases. The junction had 9 bases not matched to a gene; V was cut back by 6 bases and J by 7 bases. Germline V gives CDR1 SGHTA, CDR2 FQGNSA. The CDR3 runs 15 residues. The CDR3 loop reads CASREGQVVNSPLHF. The CDR3 nucleotides are TGTGCCAGCAGGGAAGGACAGGTAGTAAATTCACCCCTCCACTTT.

The chain combines TRBV12-3 or TRBV12-4 with TRBJ1-2, with TRBD1 matching 7 bases. The ends lost 4 bases at V and 8 bases at J; junction bases unmatched: 7. This CDR3 contains 13 residues. CDR3 region: CASSYLTGTGYTF. The DNA of the CDR3 is TGTGCCAGCAGTTACCTGACAGGGACCGGCTACACCTTC.

This clone showed up just a few times. Its ends do not fully match the called genes, so a read error is possible. This chain connects TRBV7-7 to TRBJ1-1; D gene unclear. Germline loops: CDR1 SSHAT, CDR2 FNYEAQ (reference sequence). The CDR3 is 13 amino acids. Here the CDR3 reads CASSLAQNTEAFF. CDR3 in DNA: TGTGCTAGCAGCTTAGCCCAAAACACTGAAGCTTTCTTT. Using reference TRBV7-7 and TRBJ1-1 for the parts outside the CDR3, the full variable domain is GAGVSQSPRYKVTKRGQDVTLRCDPISSHATLYWYQQALGQGPEFLTYFNYEAQPDKSGLPSDRFSAERPEGSISTLTIQRTEQRDSAMYRCASSLAQNTEAFFGQGTRLTVV.

The chain is built from TRBV7-2 and TRBJ1-4; perhaps TRBD1 as D (6 bases). The ends were cut back, 5 bases at V and 8 bases at J, with 18 bases in the middle. Per the germline V gene, CDR1 is SGHTA and CDR2 is FQGNSA. The CDR3 loop spans 15 amino acids. The CDR3 bases are TGTGCCAGCAGCGGTGGGGGCAGGGCCGGGGAAAAACTGTTTTTT. It specifies CASSGGGRAGEKLFF. The variable domain in full, with the rest retrieved from reference TRBV7-2 and TRBJ1-4, is GAGVSQSPSNKVTEKGKDVELRCDPISGHTALYWYRQSLGQGLEFLIYFQGNSAPDKSGLPSDRFSAERTGGSVSTLTIQRTQQEDSAVYLCASSGGGRAGEKLFFGSGTQLSVL.

The chain employs TRBV5-1 and TRBJ2-1; 12 bases align to TRBD2. The CDR3 is 15 amino acids. CDR1 is SGHRS, CDR2 YFSETQ, per germline. The V and J ends lost 4 bases and 5 bases, in that order; junction bases with no gene match: 4. CDR3 nucleotides: TGCGCCAGCAGCCAACGACTAGCGGGGGACAATGAGCAGTTCTTC. It translates to CASSQRLAGDNEQFF.

This clone came up once. The genes are TRBV5-4 and TRBJ1-1, with 9 bases lining up with TRBD1. The CDR3 has 13 residues. J lost 6 bases, V lost 4 bases, and 4 bases had no gene match. Germline lookup yields CDR1 SGHNT and CDR2 YYREEE (reference sequence). This CDR3 is CASSLQGAAEAFF. The CDR3 DNA sequence: TGTGCCAGCAGCCTACAGGGGGCCGCTGAAGCTTTCTTT.

This rearrangement joins TRBV7-2 to TRBJ1-3, with a possible D match to TRBD1 (6 bases). The length of the CDR3 is 17 residues. Germline V gives CDR1 SGHTA, CDR2 FQGNSA. The ends were cut back, 5 bases at V and 2 bases at J, with 19 bases in the middle. CDR3 sequence: CASSQAVPGATGNTIYF. Here the CDR3 DNA reads TGTGCCAGCAGCCAGGCCGTCCCAGGGGCAACTGGAAACACCATATATTTT.

This clone was counted between two and nine times. This chain uses TRBV19 with TRBJ1-5, with D maybe TRBD1 (6 bases). The CDR3 spans 14 residues. Between the trimmed V and J ends, which lost 4 bases and 5 bases, there was a span of 12 bases. The V gene's germline CDR1 is LNHDA and CDR2 SQIVND (reference sequence). This CDR3 reads CASSTRQADQPQHF. The CDR3 bases are TGTGCCAGTAGTACGCGACAGGCGGATCAGCCCCAGCATTTT.

The chain employs TRBV7-3 and TRBJ2-5; 12 nucleotides match TRBD2. After removal of 4 bases from V and 5 bases from J, the junction contained 2 bases not matched to a gene. The CDR3 sequence is 14 residues long. Germline CDR1 reads SGHTA; CDR2 reads FQGTGA. The CDR3 sequence is CASSSGLAGETQYF. The CDR3, as DNA: TGTGCCAGCAGCTCTGGACTAGCGGGGGAGACCCAGTACTTC. The full variable domain, rest sourced from reference TRBV7-3 and TRBJ2-5, is GAGVSQTPSNKVTEKGKYVELRCDPISGHTALYWYRQSLGQGPEFLIYFQGTGAADDSGLPNDRFFAVRPEGSVSTLKIQRTERGDSAVYLCASSSGLAGETQYFGPGTRLLVL.

This rearrangement joins TRBV7-2 to TRBJ1-1; TRBD1 matches at 11 bases. The germline V gene has CDR1 SGHTA and CDR2 FQGNSA. With 4 bases clipped from V and 5 bases from J, the junction kept 9 bases outside the gene matches. The CDR3 is 16 residues long. The CDR3: CASSSGTGGLGTEAFF. Written as DNA, the CDR3 is TGTGCCAGCAGCTCCGGGACAGGGGGACTGGGAACTGAAGCTTTCTTT.

CDR3 nucleotide sequence: TGTGCCAGCAGCCAAGATGGGGCAGGCTCGGGCGAAAAACTGTTTTTT. This translates into CASSQDGAGSGEKLFF. The chain links TRBV4-2 to TRBJ1-4; D is perhaps TRBD1 (5 bases). CDR1 is LGHNA and CDR2 is YNFKEQ in the germline V gene. The CDR3 spans 16 residues. Trimming pared 0 bases from V and 8 bases from J, leaving 16 bases between.

The chain is built from TRBV18 and TRBJ2-1; D might be TRBD1 (6 bases). This CDR3 contains 16 residues. Germline-derived CDR1 and CDR2 are KGHSH and LQKENI. V shed 0 bases and J shed 4 bases, with 13 bases lying between them. Written as DNA, the CDR3 is TGTGCCAGCTCACCACCTTCACAGGGAATATACAATGAGCAGTTCTTC. Protein product: CASSPPSQGIYNEQFF.

This rearrangement joins TRBV4-3 to TRBJ2-1, with D perhaps matching TRBD2 (6 bases). The germline V gene has CDR1 LGHNA and CDR2 YSLEER. With 3 bases removed from V and 7 bases from J, the gap between germline ends came to 10 bases. The CDR3 loop spans 13 amino acids. The chain's CDR3 is CASSQAGRNEQFF. CDR3 coding DNA: TGCGCCAGCAGCCAGGCGGGGAGGAATGAGCAGTTCTTC.

V and J are TRBV9 and TRBJ1-5; D is ambiguous. CDR3 size: 15 residues. Germline V gives CDR1 SGDLS, CDR2 YYNGEE. V lost 0 bases and J 3 bases, leaving 10 bases between the germline ends. CDR3 region: CASSVDGQPNQPQHF. DNA for the CDR3: TGTGCCAGCAGCGTAGATGGGCAGCCCAATCAGCCCCAGCATTTT.

The genes are TRBV4-2 and TRBJ2-2; unclear D gene. This CDR3 is built from 16 residues. Germline V gene lookup returns CDR1 LGHNA and CDR2 YNFKEQ. With 1 base removed from V and 4 bases from J, the gap between germline ends came to 13 bases. Written as DNA, the CDR3 is TGTGCCAGCAGCCAAGTCGGTCGCACCTCCACCGGGGAGCTGTTTTTT. Protein sequence: CASSQVGRTSTGELFF.

The rearrangement links TRBV7-2 to TRBJ2-1; 8 bases match TRBD2. CDR3 length: 16 residues. Trimming took 1 base from V and 10 from J; bases not matched to a gene: 12. The germline gives CDR1 SGHTA, CDR2 FQGNSA. The CDR3 protein is CASSLGAAGASFEQFF. CDR3 coding DNA: TGTGCCAGCAGCTTAGGGGCAGCGGGAGCGTCATTCGAGCAGTTCTTC.

The V call is TRBV28, the J call TRBJ2-1; 7 bases map to TRBD1. The germline gives CDR1 MDHEN, CDR2 SYDVKM. The CDR3 runs to 16 residues. Trimming took 1 base from V and 6 from J; bases not matched to a gene: 9. The CDR3 DNA is TGTGCCAGCAGTTTATACACCCTCAGGACAGGCAATGAGCAGTTCTTC. It codes for CASSLYTLRTGNEQFF.